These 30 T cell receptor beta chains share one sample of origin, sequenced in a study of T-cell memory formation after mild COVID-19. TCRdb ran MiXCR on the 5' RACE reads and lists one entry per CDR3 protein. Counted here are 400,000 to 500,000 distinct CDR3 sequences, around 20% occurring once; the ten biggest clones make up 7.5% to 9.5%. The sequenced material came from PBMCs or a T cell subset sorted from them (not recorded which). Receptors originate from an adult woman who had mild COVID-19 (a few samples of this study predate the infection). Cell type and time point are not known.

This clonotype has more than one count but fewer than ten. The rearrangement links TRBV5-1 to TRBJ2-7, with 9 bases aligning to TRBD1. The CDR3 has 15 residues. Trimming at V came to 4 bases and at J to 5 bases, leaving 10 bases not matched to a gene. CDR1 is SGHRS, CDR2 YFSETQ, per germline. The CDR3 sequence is CASSGSNRGRNEQYF. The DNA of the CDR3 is TGCGCCAGCAGCGGCTCAAACAGGGGGCGCAACGAGCAGTACTTC.

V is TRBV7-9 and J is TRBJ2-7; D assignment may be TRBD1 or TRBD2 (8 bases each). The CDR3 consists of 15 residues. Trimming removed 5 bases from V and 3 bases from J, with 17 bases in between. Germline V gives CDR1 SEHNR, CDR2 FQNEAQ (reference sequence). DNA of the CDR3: TGTGCCAGCAGCCGGGGGGGACAGGCCATCTACGAGCAGTACTTC. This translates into CASSRGGQAIYEQYF.

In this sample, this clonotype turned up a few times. CDR3 protein: CASSVGGGASWADTQYF. CDR3 coding DNA: TGTGCCAGCAGTGTCGGCGGGGGGGCCTCCTGGGCAGATACGCAGTATTTT. This sequence joins TRBV6-1 and TRBJ2-3; 9 nucleotides line up with TRBD2. Germline CDR1 is MNHNS and CDR2 is SASEGT. V lost 4 bases to trimming and J lost 4 bases; unmatched junction nucleotides: 12. This CDR3 spans 17 amino acids.

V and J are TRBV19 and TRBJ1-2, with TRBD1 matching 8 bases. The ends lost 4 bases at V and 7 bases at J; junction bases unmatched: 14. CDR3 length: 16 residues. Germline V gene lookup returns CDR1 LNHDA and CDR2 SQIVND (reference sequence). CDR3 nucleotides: TGTGCCAGTAGTACCCATGCCCCGGACAGGGAAGGTGGCTACACCTTC. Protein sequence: CASSTHAPDREGGYTF.

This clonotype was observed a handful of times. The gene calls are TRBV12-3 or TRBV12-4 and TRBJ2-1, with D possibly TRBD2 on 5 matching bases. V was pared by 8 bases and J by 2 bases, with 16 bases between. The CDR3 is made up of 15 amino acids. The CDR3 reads CASHERASPYNEQFF. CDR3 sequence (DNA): TGTGCCAGCCACGAGAGGGCCAGCCCCTACAATGAGCAGTTCTTC.

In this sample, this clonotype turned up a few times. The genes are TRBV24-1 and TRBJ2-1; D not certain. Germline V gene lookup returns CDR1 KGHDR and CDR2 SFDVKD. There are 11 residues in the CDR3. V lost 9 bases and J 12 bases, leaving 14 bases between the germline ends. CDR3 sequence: CATGRWDGQFF. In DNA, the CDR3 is TGTGCCACCGGTCGGTGGGATGGGCAGTTCTTC.

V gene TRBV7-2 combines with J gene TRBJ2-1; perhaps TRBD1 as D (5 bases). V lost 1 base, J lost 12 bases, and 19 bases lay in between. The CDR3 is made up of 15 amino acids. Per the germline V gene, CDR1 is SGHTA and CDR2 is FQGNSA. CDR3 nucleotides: TGTGCCAGCAGCTTAGGAAGAAGTGCAGGGATGAGGCAGTTCTTC. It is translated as CASSLGRSAGMRQFF.

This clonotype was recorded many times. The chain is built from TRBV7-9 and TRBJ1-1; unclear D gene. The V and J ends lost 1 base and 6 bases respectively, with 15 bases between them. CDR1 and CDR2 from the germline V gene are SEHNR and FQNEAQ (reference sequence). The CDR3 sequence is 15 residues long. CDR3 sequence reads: CASSLGGGDGAEAFF. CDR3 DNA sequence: TGTGCCAGCAGCTTAGGCGGCGGGGATGGGGCTGAAGCTTTCTTT.

The CDR3 DNA follows: TGCAGCGTTTTAGCGGGGGGCATACCCAATGAGCAGTTCTTC. Amino acids: CSVLAGGIPNEQFF. The chain recombines TRBV29-1 with TRBJ2-1; 10 bases are a match to TRBD2. The CDR3 is 14 amino acids. V shed 5 bases, J shed 6 bases, and the junction held 7 bases outside the gene matches. CDR1 and CDR2 from the germline V gene are SQVTM and ANQGSEA.

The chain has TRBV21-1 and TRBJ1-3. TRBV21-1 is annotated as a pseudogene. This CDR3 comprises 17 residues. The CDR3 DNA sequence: TGTGCCAGCAGCAAAGGTCCAACCCTAAGGGTGAGGAACACCATATATTTT. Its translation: CASSKGPTLRVRNTIYF.

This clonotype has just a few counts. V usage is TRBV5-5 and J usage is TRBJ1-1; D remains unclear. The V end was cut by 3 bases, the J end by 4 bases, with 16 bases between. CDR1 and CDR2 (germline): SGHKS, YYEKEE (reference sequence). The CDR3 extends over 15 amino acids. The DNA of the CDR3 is TGTGCCAGCAGCTATGAGTCGGGGTTGGGCACTGAAGCTTTCTTT. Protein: CASSYESGLGTEAFF.

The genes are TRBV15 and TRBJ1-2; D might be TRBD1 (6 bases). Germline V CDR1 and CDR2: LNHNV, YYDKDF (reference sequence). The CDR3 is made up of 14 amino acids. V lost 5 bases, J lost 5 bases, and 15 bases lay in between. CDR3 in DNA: TGTGCCACCAGCGCAGGACAGACAGGATATGGCTACACCTTC. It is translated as CATSAGQTGYGYTF.

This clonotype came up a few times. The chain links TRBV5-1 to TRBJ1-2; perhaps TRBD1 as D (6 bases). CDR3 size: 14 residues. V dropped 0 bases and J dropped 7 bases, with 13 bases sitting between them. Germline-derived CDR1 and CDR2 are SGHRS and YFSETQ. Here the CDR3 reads CASSLALGAFGYTF. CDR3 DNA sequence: TGCGCCAGCAGCTTGGCCTTGGGGGCTTTTGGCTACACCTTC.

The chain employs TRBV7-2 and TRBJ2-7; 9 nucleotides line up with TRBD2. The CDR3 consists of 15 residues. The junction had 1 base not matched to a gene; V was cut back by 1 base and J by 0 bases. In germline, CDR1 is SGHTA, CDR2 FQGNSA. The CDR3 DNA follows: TGTGCCAGCAGCTTAGGCGGGAGGGGCTCCTACGAGCAGTACTTC. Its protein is CASSLGGRGSYEQYF. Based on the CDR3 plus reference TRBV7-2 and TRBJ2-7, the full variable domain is GAGVSQSPSNKVTEKGKDVELRCDPISGHTALYWYRQSLGQGLEFLIYFQGNSAPDKSGLPSDRFSAERTGGSVSTLTIQRTQQEDSAVYLCASSLGGRGSYEQYFGPGTRLTVT.

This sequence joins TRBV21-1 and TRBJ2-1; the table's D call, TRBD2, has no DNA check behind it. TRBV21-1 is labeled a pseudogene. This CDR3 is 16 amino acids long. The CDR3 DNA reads TGTGCCAGCAGCAAAGGGCTAGCGGGGGGTTACAATGAGCAGTTCTTC. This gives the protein CASSKGLAGGYNEQFF.

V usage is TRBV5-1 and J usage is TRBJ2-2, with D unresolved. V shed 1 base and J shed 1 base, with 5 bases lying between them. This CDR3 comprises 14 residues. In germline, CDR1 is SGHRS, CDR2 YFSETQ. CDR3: CASSLQENTGELFF. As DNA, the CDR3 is TGCGCCAGCAGCTTGCAGGAGAACACCGGGGAGCTGTTTTTT.

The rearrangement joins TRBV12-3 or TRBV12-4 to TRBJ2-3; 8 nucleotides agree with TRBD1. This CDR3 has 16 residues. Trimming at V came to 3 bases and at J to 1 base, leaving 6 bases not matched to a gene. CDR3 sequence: CASSFIAGGGTDTQYF. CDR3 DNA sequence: TGTGCCAGCAGTTTCATCGCAGGGGGCGGCACAGATACGCAGTATTTT.

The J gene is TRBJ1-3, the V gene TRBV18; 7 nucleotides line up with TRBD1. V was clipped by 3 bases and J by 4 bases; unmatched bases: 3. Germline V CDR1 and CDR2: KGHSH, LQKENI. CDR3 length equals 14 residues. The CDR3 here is CASSPGTEGNTIYF. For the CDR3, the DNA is TGTGCCAGCTCACCGGGGACAGAAGGAAACACCATATATTTT.

The CDR3 reads CASSPRGARFTEAFF. CDR3 nucleotide sequence: TGTGCCAGCAGTCCTAGAGGCGCGCGGTTCACTGAAGCTTTCTTT. This chain links TRBV6-5 with TRBJ1-1; D not certain. Trimming removed 5 bases from V and 4 bases from J, with 17 bases in between. Germline V gene data show CDR1 as MNHEY and CDR2 as SVGAGI. The CDR3 extends over 15 amino acids.

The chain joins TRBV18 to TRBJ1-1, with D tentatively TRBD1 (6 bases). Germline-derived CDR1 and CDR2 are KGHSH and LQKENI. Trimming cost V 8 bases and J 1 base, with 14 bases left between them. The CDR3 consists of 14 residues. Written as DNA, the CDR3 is TGTGCCAGCACAGGTCCCAGGGGGAACACTGAAGCTTTCTTT. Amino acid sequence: CASTGPRGNTEAFF.

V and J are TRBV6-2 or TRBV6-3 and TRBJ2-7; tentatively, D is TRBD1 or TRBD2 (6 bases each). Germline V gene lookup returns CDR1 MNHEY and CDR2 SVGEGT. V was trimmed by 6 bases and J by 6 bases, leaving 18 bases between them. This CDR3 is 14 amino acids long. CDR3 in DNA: TGTGCCAGCAGCCCCGGGGGCATGGTTAGCGAGCAGTACTTC. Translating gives CASSPGGMVSEQYF.

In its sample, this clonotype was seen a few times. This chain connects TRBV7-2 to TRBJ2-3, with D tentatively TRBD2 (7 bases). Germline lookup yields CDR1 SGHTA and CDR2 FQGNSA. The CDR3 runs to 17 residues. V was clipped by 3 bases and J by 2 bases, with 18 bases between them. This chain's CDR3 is CASSLVGGGEYTDTQYF. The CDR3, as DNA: TGTGCCAGCAGCTTGGTTGGCGGGGGCGAGTACACAGATACGCAGTATTTT.

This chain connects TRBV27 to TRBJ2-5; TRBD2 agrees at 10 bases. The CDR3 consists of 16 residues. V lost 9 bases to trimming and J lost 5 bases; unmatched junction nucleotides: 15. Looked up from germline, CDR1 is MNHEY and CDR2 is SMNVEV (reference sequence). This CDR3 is CASADFVASGSETQYF. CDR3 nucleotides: TGTGCCAGTGCCGACTTCGTGGCTAGCGGGAGCGAGACCCAGTACTTC.

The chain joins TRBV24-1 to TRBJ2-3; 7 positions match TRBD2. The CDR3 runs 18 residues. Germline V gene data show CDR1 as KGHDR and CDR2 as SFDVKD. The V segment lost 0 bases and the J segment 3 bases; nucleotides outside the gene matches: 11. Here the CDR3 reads CATSDLRGDWRKTDTQYF. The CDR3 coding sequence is TGTGCCACCAGTGATTTGCGGGGGGACTGGCGGAAGACAGATACGCAGTATTTT.

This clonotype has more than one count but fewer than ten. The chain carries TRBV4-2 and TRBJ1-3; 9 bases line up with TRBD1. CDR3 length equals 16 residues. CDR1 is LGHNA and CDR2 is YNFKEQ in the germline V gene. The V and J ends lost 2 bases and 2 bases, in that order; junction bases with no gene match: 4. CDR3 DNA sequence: TGTGCCAGCAGCCAACGACAGGGGGAACCTGGAAACACCATATATTTT. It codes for CASSQRQGEPGNTIYF.

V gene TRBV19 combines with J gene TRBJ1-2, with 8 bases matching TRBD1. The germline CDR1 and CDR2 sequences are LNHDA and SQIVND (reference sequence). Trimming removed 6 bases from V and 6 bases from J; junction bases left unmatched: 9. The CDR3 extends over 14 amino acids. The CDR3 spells CASSHQGAYDGYTF. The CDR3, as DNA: TGTGCCAGTAGCCACCAGGGGGCCTACGATGGCTACACCTTC.

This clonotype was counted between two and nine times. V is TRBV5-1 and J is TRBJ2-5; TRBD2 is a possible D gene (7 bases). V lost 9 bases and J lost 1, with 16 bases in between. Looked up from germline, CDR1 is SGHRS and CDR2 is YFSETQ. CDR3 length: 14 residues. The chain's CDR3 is CATGEGGVQETQYF. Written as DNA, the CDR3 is TGCGCCACAGGGGAGGGCGGAGTCCAAGAGACCCAGTACTTC. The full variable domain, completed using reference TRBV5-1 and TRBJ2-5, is KAGVTQTPRYLIKTRGQQVTLSCSPISGHRSVSWYQQTPGQGLQFLFEYFSETQRNKGNFPGRFSGRQFSNSRSEMNVSTLELGDSALYLCATGEGGVQETQYFGPGTRLLVL.

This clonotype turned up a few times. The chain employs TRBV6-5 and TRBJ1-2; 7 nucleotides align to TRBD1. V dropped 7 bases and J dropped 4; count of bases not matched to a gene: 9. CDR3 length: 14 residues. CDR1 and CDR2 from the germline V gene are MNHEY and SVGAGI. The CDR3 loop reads CASTTTGIGYGYTF. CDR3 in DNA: TGTGCCAGCACCACGACAGGGATCGGCTATGGCTACACCTTC.

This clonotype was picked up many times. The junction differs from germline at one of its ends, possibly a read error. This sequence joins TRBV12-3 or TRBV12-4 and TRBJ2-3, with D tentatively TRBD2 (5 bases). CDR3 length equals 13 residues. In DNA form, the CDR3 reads TGCGCCAGCAGCTTCGGGGGCACAGATACGCAGTATTTT. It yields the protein CASSFGGTDTQYF.

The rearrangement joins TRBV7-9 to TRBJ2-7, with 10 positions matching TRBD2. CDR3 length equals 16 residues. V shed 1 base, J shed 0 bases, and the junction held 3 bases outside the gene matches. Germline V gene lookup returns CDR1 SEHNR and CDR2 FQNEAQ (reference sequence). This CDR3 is CASSLESGRASYEQYF. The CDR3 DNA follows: TGTGCCAGCAGCTTAGAAAGCGGGAGGGCCTCCTACGAGCAGTACTTC.